The entry below describes one T cell receptor (beta chain). Here immunoSEQ multiplex PCR was the method, and the copy in TCRdb shows in-frame clones only, minus some. Among under 100,000 clones listed, more than 80% were seen once. The sample belongs to a study of OX40 agonist ivuxolimab in advanced cancers. Study information: Participants averaged approximately 65 years of age (range 23 to 79) and were roughly 80% male.

This CDR3 region has 13 residues. V was clipped by 8 bases and J by 10 bases, with 15 bases between them. Germline-derived CDR1 and CDR2 are SNHLY and FYNNEI. The TCR sequence derives from an adult with an advanced solid tumor such as melanoma, head and neck, liver or kidney cancer. J is TRBJ1-6 and V is TRBV2; D gene unclear. This specimen was CD4+ or CD8+ T cells sorted from blood, taken in a trial of the OX40 agonist ivuxolimab. CDR3 loop: CASALVLESPLHF. The DNA for the CDR3 is TGTGCCAGCGCGTTGGTTTTAGAATCACCCCTCCACTTT.